The 13 T cell receptor beta chains presented below share a single source sample, sequenced in a study of sequential checkpoint blockade in melanoma. Using immunoSEQ multiplex PCR, the repertoire was profiled, and TCRdb retains in-frame clones only, with some absent. The table records over 25,000 clones, 70% to 80% of them present only once. Treatment denoted: randomized to nivolumab then ipilimumab (arm A) or the reverse (arm B). The sequences come from CD8+ T cells sorted from blood (inferred from file names), collected from a patient given nivolumab and ipilimumab in sequence. Every receptor here comes from a human donor with melanoma.

V usage is TRBV6-6 and J usage is TRBJ2-3; 7 bases are shared with TRBD2. J was trimmed by 1 base and V by 7 bases; bases with no gene match: 5. This CDR3 region has 14 residues. Germline-derived CDR1 and CDR2 are MNHNY and SVGAGI (reference sequence). CDR3 sequence (DNA): TGTGCCAGCATCCCGGGACTACGCACAGATACGCAGTATTTT. This gives the protein CASIPGLRTDTQYF.

In DNA form, the CDR3 reads TGCGCCAGCACCATGGACGGGGGGGTAGAGACCCAGTACTTC. This gives the protein CASTMDGGVETQYF. The chain is built from TRBV5-1 and TRBJ2-5, with 8 bases matching TRBD2. The CDR3 spans 14 residues. With V trimmed by 6 bases and J by 4 bases, 8 bases remained unmatched. Germline CDR1 is SGHRS and CDR2 is YFSETQ.

This chain links TRBV11-2 with TRBJ1-1; 8 nucleotides match TRBD1. The CDR3 has 15 amino acids. The germline CDR1 and CDR2 sequences are SGHAT and FQNNGV. The V and J ends lost 6 bases and 6 bases, in that order; junction bases with no gene match: 12. The DNA of the CDR3 is TGTGCCAGCAGATCCCCGTGGACAGGGTCGCCTGAAGCTTTCTTT. It yields the protein CASRSPWTGSPEAFF.

The chain is built from TRBV6-1 and TRBJ1-1; D gene ambiguous. Germline V CDR1 and CDR2: MNHNS, SASEGT. Trimming left V 2 bases short and J 4 bases short, with 11 bases between. The CDR3 spans 14 residues. The CDR3 DNA follows: TGTGCCAGCAGTGAATTTTTATGGAGCACTGAAGCTTTCTTT. It encodes CASSEFLWSTEAFF.

This clone was counted between two and nine times. This chain joins TRBV4-3 and TRBJ2-1, with 9 bases fitting TRBD2. The CDR3 length is 15 residues. Germline trimming cut 1 base from V and 4 bases from J; bases unmatched to any gene: 2. The V gene's germline CDR1 is LGHNA and CDR2 YSLEER. The CDR3 here is CASSQASGDYNEQFF. The CDR3 DNA follows: TGCGCCAGCAGCCAAGCTAGCGGGGATTACAATGAGCAGTTCTTC.

The V call is TRBV7-9, the J call TRBJ2-1; a possible D gene is TRBD1 (7 bases). V lost 5 bases, J lost 10 bases, and 15 bases lay in between. The length of the CDR3 is 13 residues. In germline, CDR1 is SEHNR, CDR2 FQNEAQ (reference sequence). The CDR3 nucleotides read TGTGCCAGCAGCCAAGGGGGCGGGGCCGAGCAGTTCTTC. Its protein is CASSQGGGAEQFF.

J is TRBJ1-1 and V is TRBV29-1; D is undetermined. Trimming left V 2 bases short and J 1 base short, with 5 bases between. This CDR3 has 12 amino acids. The germline CDR1 and CDR2 sequences are SQVTM and ANQGSEA. The CDR3 spells CSVERQNTEAFF. The DNA for the CDR3 is TGCAGCGTTGAAAGACAGAACACTGAAGCTTTCTTT.

CDR3 in DNA: TGTGCCAGCAGGGAACAGGGGCGGGACGGGGAGCTGTTTTTT. Translation gives CASREQGRDGELFF. The rearrangement links TRBV9 to TRBJ2-2, with D maybe TRBD1 (7 bases). This CDR3 contains 14 residues. V was pared by 5 bases and J by 7 bases, with 15 bases between. The V gene's germline CDR1 is SGDLS and CDR2 YYNGEE.

The chain has TRBV2 and TRBJ2-5; 7 bases fit TRBD1. The junction had 6 bases not matched to a gene; V was cut back by 3 bases and J by 5 bases. The CDR3 length is 14 residues. Per the germline V gene, CDR1 is SNHLY and CDR2 is FYNNEI. In DNA form, the CDR3 reads TGTGCCAGCAGTGAGAACAGGGGAACCGAGACCCAGTACTTC. Its protein product is CASSENRGTETQYF.

This chain uses TRBV5-5 with TRBJ2-2, with a tentative D call TRBD2 (6 bases). V dropped 4 bases and J dropped 3 bases, with 16 bases sitting between them. Germline loops: CDR1 SGHKS, CDR2 YYEKEE (reference sequence). CDR3 length: 16 residues. CDR3 residues: CASSLEAAGHTGELFF. The CDR3 DNA reads TGTGCCAGCAGCCTAGAGGCCGCGGGGCACACCGGGGAGCTGTTTTTT. The entire variable domain, with the rest obtained from reference TRBV5-5 and TRBJ2-2, is as follows: DAGVTQSPTHLIKTRGQQVTLRCSPISGHKSVSWYQQVLGQGPQFIFQYYEKEERGRGNFPDRFSARQFPNYSSELNVNALLLGDSALYLCASSLEAAGHTGELFFGEGSRLTVL.

Only a few counts were recorded for this clone. The chain is built from TRBV28 and TRBJ1-5, with D perhaps matching TRBD1 (5 bases). This CDR3 has 13 residues. Per germline, CDR1 MDHEN and CDR2 SYDVKM. V was pared by 3 bases and J by 9 bases, with 12 bases between. The CDR3 coding sequence is TGTGCCAGCAGTTTCCCGGGGGGAACGCCCCAGCATTTT. As protein: CASSFPGGTPQHF.

DNA for the CDR3: TGTGCCAGCAGTTTCTCTAGCGGGGTTGGGGGTACGCAGTATTTT. The encoded protein is CASSFSSGVGGTQYF. This rearrangement joins TRBV27 to TRBJ2-3, with 9 bases matching TRBD2. V was pared by 3 bases and J by 8 bases, with 9 bases of the junction left unmatched. CDR3 length: 15 residues. Germline assignment: CDR1 MNHEY and CDR2 SMNVEV (reference sequence).

The chain joins TRBV29-1 to TRBJ2-4; D might be TRBD2 (6 bases). This CDR3 region has 12 residues. Trimming stripped 4 bases from V and 5 bases from J, with 9 bases between. Per germline, CDR1 SQVTM and CDR2 ANQGSEA. The CDR3 is CSVVREENIQYF. As DNA, the CDR3 is TGCAGCGTTGTCAGGGAGGAAAACATTCAGTACTTC.